This T cell receptor beta chain was documented in a study of shared clonotypes between healthy human individuals. General study points: Naive CD4 clonotypes overlapped across several donors at around 4.7%. Shared clonotypes across all four donors exceeded non-shared ones in generation probability.

Genomic DNA per cell subset filled all wells of several immunoSEQ plates. The table came from immunoSEQ multiplex PCR; TCRdb's copy has only in-frame clones and leaves some out. The table includes about 770,000 clones, roughly two thirds detected once. The germline CDR1 and CDR2 sequences are SEHNR and FQNEAQ (reference sequence). The CDR3 covers 14 residues. The J segment lost 10 bases and the V segment lost 5 bases, leaving 13 bases of the junction unmatched. This clone was seen a handful of times. As yet, its antigen is unknown. This sequence joins TRBV7-9 and TRBJ2-7; 8 bases agree with TRBD1. Material for sequencing was memory CD4+ T cells sorted from blood. Subset noted: CD45RA-negative fraction. This TCR was recovered from a woman aged 25 to 39 in good health. CDR3 sequence (DNA): TGTGCCAGCAGCGTTGACAGGGGCCCGCGCTCTCAGTACTTC. Amino acids: CASSVDRGPRSQYF.